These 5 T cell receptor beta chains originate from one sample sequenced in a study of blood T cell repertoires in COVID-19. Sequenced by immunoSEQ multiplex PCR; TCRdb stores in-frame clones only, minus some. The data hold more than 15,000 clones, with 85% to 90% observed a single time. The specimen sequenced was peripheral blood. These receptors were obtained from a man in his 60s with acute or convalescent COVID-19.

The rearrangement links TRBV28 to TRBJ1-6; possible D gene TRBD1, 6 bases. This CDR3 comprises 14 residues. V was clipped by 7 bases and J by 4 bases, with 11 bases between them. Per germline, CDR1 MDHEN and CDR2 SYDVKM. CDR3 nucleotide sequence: TGTGCCAGCACAATCCAGGGGTATAATTCACCCCTCCACTTT. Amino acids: CASTIQGYNSPLHF.

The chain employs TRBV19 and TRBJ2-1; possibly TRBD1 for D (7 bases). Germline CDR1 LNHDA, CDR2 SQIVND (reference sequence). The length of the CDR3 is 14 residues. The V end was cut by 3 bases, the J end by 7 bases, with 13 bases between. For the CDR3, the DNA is TGTGCCAGTAGTATGGCCGCAGGGGGGAATGAGCAGTTCTTC. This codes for CASSMAAGGNEQFF.

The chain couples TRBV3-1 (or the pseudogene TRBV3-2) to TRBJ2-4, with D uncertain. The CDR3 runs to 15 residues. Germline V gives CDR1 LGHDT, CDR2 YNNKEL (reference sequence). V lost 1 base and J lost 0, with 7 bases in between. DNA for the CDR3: TGTGCCAGCAGCCAAGGCAGATTAGCCAAAAACATTCAGTACTTC. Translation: CASSQGRLAKNIQYF.

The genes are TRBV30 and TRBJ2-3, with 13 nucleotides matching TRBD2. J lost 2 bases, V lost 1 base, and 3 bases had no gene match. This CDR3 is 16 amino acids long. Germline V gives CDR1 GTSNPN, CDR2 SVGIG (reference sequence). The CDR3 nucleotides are TGTGCCTGGAGTGGAGGACTAGCGGGAGTCACAGATACGCAGTATTTT. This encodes CAWSGGLAGVTDTQYF.

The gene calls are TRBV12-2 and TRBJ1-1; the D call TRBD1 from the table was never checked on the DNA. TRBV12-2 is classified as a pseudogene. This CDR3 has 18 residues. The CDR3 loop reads CASRFRSRDRGRRTEAFF. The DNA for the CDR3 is TGTGCAAGTCGCTTCAGATCCCGGGACAGGGGGCGCCGGACTGAAGCTTTCTTT.